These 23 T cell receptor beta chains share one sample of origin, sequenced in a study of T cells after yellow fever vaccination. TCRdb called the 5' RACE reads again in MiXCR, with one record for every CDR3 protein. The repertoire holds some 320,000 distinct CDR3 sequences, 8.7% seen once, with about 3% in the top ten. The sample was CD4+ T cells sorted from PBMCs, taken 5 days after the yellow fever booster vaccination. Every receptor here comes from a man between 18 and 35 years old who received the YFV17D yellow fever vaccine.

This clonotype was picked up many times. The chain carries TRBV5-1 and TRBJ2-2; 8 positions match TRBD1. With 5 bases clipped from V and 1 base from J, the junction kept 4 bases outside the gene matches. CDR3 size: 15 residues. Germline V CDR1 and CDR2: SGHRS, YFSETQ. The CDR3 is CASRLGTGNTGELFF. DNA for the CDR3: TGCGCCAGCAGACTTGGGACAGGGAACACCGGGGAGCTGTTTTTT. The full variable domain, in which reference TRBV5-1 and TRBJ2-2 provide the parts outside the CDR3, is KAGVTQTPRYLIKTRGQQVTLSCSPISGHRSVSWYQQTPGQGLQFLFEYFSETQRNKGNFPGRFSGRQFSNSRSEMNVSTLELGDSALYLCASRLGTGNTGELFFGEGSRLTVL.

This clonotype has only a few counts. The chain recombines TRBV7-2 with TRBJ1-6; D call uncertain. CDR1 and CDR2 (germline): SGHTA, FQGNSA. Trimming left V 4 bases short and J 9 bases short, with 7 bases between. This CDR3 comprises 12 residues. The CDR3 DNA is TGTGCCAGCAGCTCAGCCATTTCACCCCTCCACTTT. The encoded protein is CASSSAISPLHF.

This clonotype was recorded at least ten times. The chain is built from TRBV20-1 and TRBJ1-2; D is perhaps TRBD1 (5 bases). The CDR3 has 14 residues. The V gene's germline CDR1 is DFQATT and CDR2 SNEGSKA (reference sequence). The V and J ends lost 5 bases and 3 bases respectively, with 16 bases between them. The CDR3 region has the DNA TGCAGTGCTCCTGGGGGTTCGGGGGACTATGGCTACACCTTC. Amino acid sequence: CSAPGGSGDYGYTF.

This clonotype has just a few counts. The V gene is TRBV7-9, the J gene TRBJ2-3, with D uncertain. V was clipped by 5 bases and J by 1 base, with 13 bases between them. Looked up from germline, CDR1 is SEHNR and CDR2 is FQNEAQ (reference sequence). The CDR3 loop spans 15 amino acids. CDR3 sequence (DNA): TGTGCCAGCAGCGCCTGGGCACTACGCACAGATACGCAGTATTTT. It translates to CASSAWALRTDTQYF.

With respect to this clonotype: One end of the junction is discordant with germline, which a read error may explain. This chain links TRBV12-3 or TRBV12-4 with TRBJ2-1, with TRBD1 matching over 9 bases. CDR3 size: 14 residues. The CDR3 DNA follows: TGTGCCAGCACTACACAGGGGGCCAACAATGAGCTGTTCTTC. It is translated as CASTTQGANNELFF.

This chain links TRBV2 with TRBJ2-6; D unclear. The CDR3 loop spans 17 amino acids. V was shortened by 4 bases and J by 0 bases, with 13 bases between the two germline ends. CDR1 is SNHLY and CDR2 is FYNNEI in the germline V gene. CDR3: CASSGVASTSGANVLTF. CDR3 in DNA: TGTGCCAGCAGTGGTGTGGCTTCAACCTCTGGGGCCAACGTCCTGACTTTC.

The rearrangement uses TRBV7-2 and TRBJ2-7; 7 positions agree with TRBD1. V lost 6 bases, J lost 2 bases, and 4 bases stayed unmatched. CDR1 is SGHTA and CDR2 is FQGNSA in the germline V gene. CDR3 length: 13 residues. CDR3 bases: TGTGCCAGCAGACTGACAGGGACCTACGAGCAGTACTTC. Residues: CASRLTGTYEQYF.

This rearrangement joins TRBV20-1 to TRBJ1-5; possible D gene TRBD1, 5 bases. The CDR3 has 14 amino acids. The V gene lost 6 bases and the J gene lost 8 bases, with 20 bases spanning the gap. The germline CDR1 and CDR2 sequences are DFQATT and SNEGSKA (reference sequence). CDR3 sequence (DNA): TGCAGTGCCACGGGGGGGGGACGATCGGAGCCCCAGCATTTT. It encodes CSATGGGRSEPQHF.

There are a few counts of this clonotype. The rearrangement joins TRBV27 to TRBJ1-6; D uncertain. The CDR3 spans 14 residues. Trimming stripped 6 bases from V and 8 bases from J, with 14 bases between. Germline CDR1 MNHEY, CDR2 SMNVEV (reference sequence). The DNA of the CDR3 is TGTGCCAGCAGGACGGAACAAATGGATTCACCCCTCCACTTT. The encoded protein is CASRTEQMDSPLHF.

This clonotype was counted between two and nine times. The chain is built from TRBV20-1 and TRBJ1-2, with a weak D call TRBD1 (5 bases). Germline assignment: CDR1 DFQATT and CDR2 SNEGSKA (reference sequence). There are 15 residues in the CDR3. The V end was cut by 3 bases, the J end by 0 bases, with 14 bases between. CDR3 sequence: CSASRGRVSNYGYTF. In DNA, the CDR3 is TGCAGTGCTAGTAGAGGCAGGGTATCTAACTATGGCTACACCTTC.

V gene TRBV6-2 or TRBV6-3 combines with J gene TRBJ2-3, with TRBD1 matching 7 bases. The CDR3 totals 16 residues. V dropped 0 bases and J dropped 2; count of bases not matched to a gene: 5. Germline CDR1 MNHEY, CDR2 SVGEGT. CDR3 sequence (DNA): TGTGCCAGCAGTTACTCGATGGACAGGCACACAGATACGCAGTATTTT. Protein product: CASSYSMDRHTDTQYF.

CDR3 amino acids: CASSLGLPTETQYF. As DNA, the CDR3 is TGTGCCAGCAGCTTGGGATTGCCGACGGAGACCCAGTACTTC. V and J are TRBV5-4 and TRBJ2-5; no firm D call. The V and J ends lost 0 bases and 5 bases respectively, with 11 bases between them. CDR1 and CDR2 from the germline V gene are SGHNT and YYREEE (reference sequence). The CDR3 spans 14 residues.

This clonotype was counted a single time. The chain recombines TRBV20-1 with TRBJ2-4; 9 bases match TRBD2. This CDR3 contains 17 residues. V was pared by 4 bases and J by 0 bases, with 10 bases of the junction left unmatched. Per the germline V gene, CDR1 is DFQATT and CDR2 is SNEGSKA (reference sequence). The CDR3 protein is CSATRFLAGLAKNIQYF. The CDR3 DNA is TGCAGTGCTACCAGATTCCTAGCGGGGTTAGCCAAAAACATTCAGTACTTC.

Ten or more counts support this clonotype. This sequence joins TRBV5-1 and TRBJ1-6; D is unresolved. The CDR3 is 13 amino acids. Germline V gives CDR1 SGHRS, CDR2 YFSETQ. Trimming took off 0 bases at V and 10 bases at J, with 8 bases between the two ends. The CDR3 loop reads CASSLDSNSPLHF. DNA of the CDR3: TGCGCCAGCAGCTTGGACAGTAACTCACCCCTCCACTTT.

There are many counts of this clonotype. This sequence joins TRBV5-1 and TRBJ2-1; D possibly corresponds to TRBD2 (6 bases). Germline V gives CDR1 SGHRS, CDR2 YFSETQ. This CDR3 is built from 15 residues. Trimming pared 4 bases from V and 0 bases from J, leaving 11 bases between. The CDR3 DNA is TGCGCCAGCAGCCCGGGACTTATCTCCTACAATGAGCAGTTCTTC. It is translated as CASSPGLISYNEQFF. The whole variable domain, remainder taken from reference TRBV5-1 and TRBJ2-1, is KAGVTQTPRYLIKTRGQQVTLSCSPISGHRSVSWYQQTPGQGLQFLFEYFSETQRNKGNFPGRFSGRQFSNSRSEMNVSTLELGDSALYLCASSPGLISYNEQFFGPGTRLTVL.

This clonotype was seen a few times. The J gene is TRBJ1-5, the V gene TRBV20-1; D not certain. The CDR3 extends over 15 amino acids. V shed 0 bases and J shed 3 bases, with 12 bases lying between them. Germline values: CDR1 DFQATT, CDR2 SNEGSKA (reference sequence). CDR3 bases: TGCAGTGCTAGAGATTCGCGGACCCCCAATCAGCCCCAGCATTTT. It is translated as CSARDSRTPNQPQHF.

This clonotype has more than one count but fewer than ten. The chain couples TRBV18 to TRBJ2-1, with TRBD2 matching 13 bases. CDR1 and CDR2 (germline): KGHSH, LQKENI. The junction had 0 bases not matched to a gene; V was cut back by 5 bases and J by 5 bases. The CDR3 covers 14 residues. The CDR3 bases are TGTGCCAGCTCAGGACTAGCGGGGGACAATGAGCAGTTCTTC. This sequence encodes CASSGLAGDNEQFF. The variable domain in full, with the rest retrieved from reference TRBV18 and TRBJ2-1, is NAGVMQNPRHLVRRRGQEARLRCSPMKGHSHVYWYRQLPEEGLKFMVYLQKENIIDESGMPKERFSAEFPKEGPSILRIQQVVRGDSAAYFCASSGLAGDNEQFFGPGTRLTVL.

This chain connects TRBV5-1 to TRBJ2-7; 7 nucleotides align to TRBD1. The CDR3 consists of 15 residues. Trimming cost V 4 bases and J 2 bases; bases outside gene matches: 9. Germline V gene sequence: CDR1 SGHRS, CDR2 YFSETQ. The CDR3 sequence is CASSASLQGPYEQYF. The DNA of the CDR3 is TGCGCCAGCAGCGCTTCCTTACAGGGGCCCTACGAGCAGTACTTC.

The CDR3 sequence is CASSLVLAIHEQYF. As DNA, the CDR3 is TGTGCCAGCAGTTTGGTACTAGCGATCCACGAGCAGTACTTC. The V and J genes are TRBV12-3 or TRBV12-4 and TRBJ2-7; 7 bases are a match to TRBD2. CDR3 length equals 14 residues. V shed 3 bases and J 5 bases; nucleotides not matched to a gene: 7.

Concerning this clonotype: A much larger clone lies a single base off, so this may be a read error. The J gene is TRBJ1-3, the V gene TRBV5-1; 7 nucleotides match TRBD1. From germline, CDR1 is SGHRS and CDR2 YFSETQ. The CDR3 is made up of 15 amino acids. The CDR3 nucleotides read TGCGCCATCAGCTCCTCGACAGGGACAGGAAACACCATATATTTT. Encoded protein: CAISSSTGTGNTIYF.

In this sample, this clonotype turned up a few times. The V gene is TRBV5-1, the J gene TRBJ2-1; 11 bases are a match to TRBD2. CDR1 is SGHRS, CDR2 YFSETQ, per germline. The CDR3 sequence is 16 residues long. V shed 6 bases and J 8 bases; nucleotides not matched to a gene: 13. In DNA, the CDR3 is TGCGCCAGCAAGATAGCGGGGGGGCCCTATATCGATGAGCAGTTCTTC. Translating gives CASKIAGGPYIDEQFF.

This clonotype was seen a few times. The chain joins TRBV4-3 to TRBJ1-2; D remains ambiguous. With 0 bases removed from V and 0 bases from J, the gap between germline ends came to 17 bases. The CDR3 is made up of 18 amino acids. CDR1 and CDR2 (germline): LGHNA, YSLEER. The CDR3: CASSQDGLGFSANYGYTF. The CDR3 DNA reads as TGCGCCAGCAGCCAAGATGGGCTCGGCTTTTCAGCTAACTATGGCTACACCTTC.

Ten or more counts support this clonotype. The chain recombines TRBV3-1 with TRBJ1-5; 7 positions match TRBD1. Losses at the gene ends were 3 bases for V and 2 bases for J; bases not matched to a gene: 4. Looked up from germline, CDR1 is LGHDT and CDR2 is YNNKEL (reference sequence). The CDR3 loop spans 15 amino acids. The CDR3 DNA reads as TGTGCCAGCAGCCACACCGGGACAGGCAATCAGCCCCAGCATTTT. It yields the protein CASSHTGTGNQPQHF.